This T cell receptor (beta chain) was documented in a study of shared clonotypes between healthy human individuals. Study findings and constraints: Larger estimated richness was generally seen in naive subsets than in memory subsets. The naive CD4 repertoires of a few donors were compared, and approximately 5% of clonotypes were shared.

The authors distributed each subset's genomic DNA evenly over several immunoSEQ plates. The data were produced by immunoSEQ multiplex PCR, yet TCRdb's version contains in-frame clones alone and is incomplete. This sample has millions of clones, with approximately 94% found just once. The V end lost 0 bases, the J end lost 6 bases, and 6 bases lay between the germline ends. Looked up from germline, CDR1 is LGHNT and CDR2 is FRNRAP. This CDR3 is 12 amino acids long. The naive CD8 population came from CD45RO-negative cells selected for CCR7, without terminally differentiated effector memory CD45RA+ cells. Each sample came from a Caucasian adult donor living in Nashville, Tennessee. To note about this clone: As yet, its antigen is unknown.

Specimen: naive CD8+ T cells sorted from blood. V usage is TRBV12-5 and J usage is TRBJ2-7; D call uncertain. The clonotype comes from a man aged 18 to 30 in good health. The DNA for the CDR3 is TGTGCTAGTGGTTTGGTACGGGCCGAGCAGTACTTC. Translated: CASGLVRAEQYF.